This T cell receptor beta chain was recorded in a study of CD8 T cells in Susac syndrome. Healthy donors served as age- and sex-matched controls. TEMRA cells were FACS-enriched, unlike CD8+ and CD4+ T cells, which were negatively isolated. The CDR3 totals 14 residues. Germline lookup yields CDR1 SEHNR and CDR2 FQNEAQ (reference sequence). Trimming pared 6 bases from V and 2 bases from J, leaving 13 bases between. An input of roughly 0.5 to 1 ug of RNA was subjected to reverse transcription using random hexamers. Amplification of TCR beta CDR3 across 54 Vbeta and 13 Jbeta was performed with immunoSEQ multiplex PCR. Each CDR3 protein is one row after TCRdb ran MiXCR on the immunoSEQ multiplex PCR reads. The sample has 45,000 to 60,000 distinct CDR3 sequences; 92% are singletons.

This receptor was obtained from a human donor in good health. The sequencing input was CD8+ T cells from PBMCs. The V gene is TRBV7-9, the J gene TRBJ1-1; TRBD1 is a possible D gene (6 bases). The CDR3 protein is CASRRTGPNTEAFF. The DNA for the CDR3 is TGTGCCAGCAGACGCACAGGGCCCAACACTGAAGCTTTCTTT.